This TCR beta chain was identified in a study of cytomegalovirus exposure and HLA in healthy donors. The CDR3 sequence is 15 residues long. CDR1 MDHEN and CDR2 SYDVKM come from the germline V gene. V shed 7 bases, J shed 8 bases, and the junction held 11 bases outside the gene matches. 60 Vbeta and 13 Jbeta primers were used in PCR. Produced via immunoSEQ multiplex PCR; TCRdb's table is partial and in-frame only. This table lists approximately 110,000 clones. The rearrangement joins TRBV28 to TRBJ2-6; 7 bases are shared with TRBD1. Sample: PBMCs. The sequence was collected from a man aged 18 to 30 in good health and CMV-seronegative. The CDR3 sequence: CASTLDRALSNVLTF. The CDR3, as DNA: TGTGCCAGCACCTTAGACAGGGCACTCTCCAACGTCCTGACTTTC.